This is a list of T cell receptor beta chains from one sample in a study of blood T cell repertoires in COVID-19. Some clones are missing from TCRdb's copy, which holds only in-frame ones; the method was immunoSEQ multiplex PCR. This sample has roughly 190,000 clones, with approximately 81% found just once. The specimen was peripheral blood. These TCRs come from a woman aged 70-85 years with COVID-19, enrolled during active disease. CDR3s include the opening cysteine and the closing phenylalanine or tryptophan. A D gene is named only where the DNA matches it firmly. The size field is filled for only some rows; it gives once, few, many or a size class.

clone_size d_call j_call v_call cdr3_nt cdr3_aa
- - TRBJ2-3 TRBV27 TGTGCCAGCAGTTTGGAGGGAAGGGGCACAGATACGCAGTATTTT CASSLEGRGTDTQYF
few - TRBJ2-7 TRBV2 TGTGCCAGCAGGGCCACTAGTAAAGCCTACGAGCAGTACTTC CASRATSKAYEQYF
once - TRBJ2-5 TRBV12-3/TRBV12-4 TGTGCCAGCAGTGTTAAAGAGACCCAGTACTTC CASSVKETQYF
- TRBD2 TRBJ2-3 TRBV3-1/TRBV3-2 TGTGCCAGCAGCCAAGGGACTAGCGGGACAGGAGATACGCAGTATTTT CASSQGTSGTGDTQYF
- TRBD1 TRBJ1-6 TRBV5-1 TGCGCCAGCAGCTTGCAGGGGGAGAATTCACCCCTCCACTTT CASSLQGENSPLHF
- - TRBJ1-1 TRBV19 TGTGCCAGTAGTATGCTGGGCAGCACAGAAGCTTTCTTT CASSMLGSTEAFF
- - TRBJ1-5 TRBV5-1 TGCGCCAGCAGCCCGACAGCATCTAGCAATCAGCCCCAGCATTTT CASSPTASSNQPQHF
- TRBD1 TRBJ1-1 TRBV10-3 TGTGCCATCAGTACAGGACAGGGAAAGACTGAAGCTTTCTTT CAISTGQGKTEAFF
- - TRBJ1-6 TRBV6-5 TGTGCCAGCAGTCCTTCCCATAATTCACCCCTCCACTTT CASSPSHNSPLHF
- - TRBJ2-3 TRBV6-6 TGTGCCAGCAGAGAAAGGGAGAGGGATACGCAGTATTTT CASRERERDTQYF
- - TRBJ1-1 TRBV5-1 TGCGCCAGCAGCTTGGGAGTGAACACTGAAGCTTTCTTT CASSLGVNTEAFF
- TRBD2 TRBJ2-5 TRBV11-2 TGTGCCAGCAGCTTAGCCGGACTAGCGGGAGGTGAGACCCAGTACTTC CASSLAGLAGGETQYF
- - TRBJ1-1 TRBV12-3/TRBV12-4 TGTGCCAGCAGTTGGGGAGGGACTGAAGCTTTCTTT CASSWGGTEAFF
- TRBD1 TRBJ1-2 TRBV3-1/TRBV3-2 TGTGCCAGCAGCCAGGGGGACAGTAACTATGGCTACACCTTC CASSQGDSNYGYTF
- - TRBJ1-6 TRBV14 TGTGCCAGCAGACCTTCAAGGGGTAATAATTCACCCCTCCACTTT CASRPSRGNNSPLHF
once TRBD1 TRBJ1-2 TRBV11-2 TGTGCCAGCAGCTTAGCTTCCCAGGGGGCCTACACCTTC CASSLASQGAYTF
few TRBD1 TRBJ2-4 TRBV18 TGTGCCAGCTCAGCTAAGGGGGACAGGGCATACTTC CASSAKGDRAYF
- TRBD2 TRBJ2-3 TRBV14 TGTGCCAGCAGCCAAGGAGGGACTACCCCAGATACGCAGTATTTT CASSQGGTTPDTQYF
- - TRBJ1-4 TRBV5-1 TGCGCCAGCAGCCCCTTTAACAGGGCCACTAATGAAAAACTGTTTTTT CASSPFNRATNEKLFF
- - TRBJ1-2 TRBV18 TGTGCCAGCTCACCAGCGTCAGGATACTATGGCTACACCTTC CASSPASGYYGYTF
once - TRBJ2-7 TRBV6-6 TGTGCCAGCAGTTACTGGCAGGGGCGCAACGAGCAGTACTTC CASSYWQGRNEQYF
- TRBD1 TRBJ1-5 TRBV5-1 TGCGCCAGCAGCTTGGAAACAGGGGCGAATCAGCCCCAGCATTTT CASSLETGANQPQHF
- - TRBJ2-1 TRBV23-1 TGCGCCAGCAGACCGGAGGCGGGGGCAGAGCAGTTCTTC CASRPEAGAEQFF
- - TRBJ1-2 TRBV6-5 TGTGCCAGCAGTCGTCGACAGGCTGACTATGGCTACACCTTC CASSRRQADYGYTF
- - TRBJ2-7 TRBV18 TGTGCCAGCTCACCACCGAGACAGTTCTCCTACGAGCAGTACTTC CASSPPRQFSYEQYF
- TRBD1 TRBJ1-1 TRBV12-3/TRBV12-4 TGTGCCAGCAGTTCATTTTACGGACAGGACGGTTTCTTT CASSSFYGQDGFF
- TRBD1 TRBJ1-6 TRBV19 TGTGCCAGTAGTATGCTTCAGGGGGCTACTATCGCACCCCTCCACTTT CASSMLQGATIAPLHF
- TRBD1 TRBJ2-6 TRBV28 TGTGCCAGCAGTTCGGGACAGCCCGTTGGGGCCAACGTCCTGACTTTC CASSSGQPVGANVLTF
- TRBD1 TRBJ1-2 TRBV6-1 TGTGCCAGCAGTGAAGTTGCGGGACAGCCTTATGGCTACACCTTC CASSEVAGQPYGYTF
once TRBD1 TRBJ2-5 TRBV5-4 TGTGCCAGCAGCACGGGACAGCAAGAGACCCAGTACTTC CASSTGQQETQYF
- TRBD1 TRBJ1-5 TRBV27 TGTGCCAGCAGGCAACGACAGGGGCGGGGGAATCAGCCCCAGCATTTT CASRQRQGRGNQPQHF
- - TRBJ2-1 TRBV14 TGTGCCAGCAGCCATACTCGCCCGCCAAATGAGCAGTTCTTC CASSHTRPPNEQFF
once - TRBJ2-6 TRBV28 TGTGCCAGCAGTTTGGGGAGAGGATACTCTGGGGCCAACGTCCTGACTTTC CASSLGRGYSGANVLTF
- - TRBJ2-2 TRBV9 TGTGCCAGCAGCGTAGGCGGTGGGAACACCGGGGAGCTGTTTTTT CASSVGGGNTGELFF
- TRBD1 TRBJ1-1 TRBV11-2 TGCGCCAGCAGCTTAGTGACAGGGGAGTACACTGAAGCTTTCTTT CASSLVTGEYTEAFF
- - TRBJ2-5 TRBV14 TGTGCCAGCAGCCAAGGTTCTCCGCGGCAAGAGACCCAGTACTTC CASSQGSPRQETQYF
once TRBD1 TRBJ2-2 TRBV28 TGTGCCAGCAGGTCCTCAGGGGGCTGGGGCACCGGGGAGCTGTTTTTT CASRSSGGWGTGELFF
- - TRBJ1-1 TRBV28 TGTGCCAGCAGAGAGGTGTTGAACACTGAAGCTTTCTTT CASREVLNTEAFF
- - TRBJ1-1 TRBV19 TGTGCCAGTAGTAGGGCGGGACTGGCGAACACTGAAGCTTTCTTT CASSRAGLANTEAFF
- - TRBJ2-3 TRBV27 TGTGCCAGCAGTTTTAATAGCGCAGATACGCAGTATTTT CASSFNSADTQYF
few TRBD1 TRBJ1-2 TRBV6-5 TGTGCCAGCAACCCGACAGGGGACTATGGCTACACCTTC CASNPTGDYGYTF
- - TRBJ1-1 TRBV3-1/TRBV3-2 TGTGCCAGCAGCCAAGTACAGGGTTCGAACACTGAAGCTTTCTTT CASSQVQGSNTEAFF
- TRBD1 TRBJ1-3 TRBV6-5 TGTGCCAGCAGTTACCTGGGACAGGGTGCTGGAAACACCATATATTTT CASSYLGQGAGNTIYF
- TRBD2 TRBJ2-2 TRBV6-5 TGTGCCAGTCGGGGGGGGACCGGGGAGCTGTTTTTT CASRGGTGELFF
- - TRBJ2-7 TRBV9 TGTGCCAGCAGCGACGGCAGGTCCTACGAGCAGTACTTC CASSDGRSYEQYF
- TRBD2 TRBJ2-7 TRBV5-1 TGCGCCAGCAGCTTTAGCGGGAGGGACTTCGAGCAGTACTTC CASSFSGRDFEQYF
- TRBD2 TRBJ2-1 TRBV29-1 TGCAGCGTTGAAGACGGGGGCGGGAGGCTTCCCTACAATGAGCAGTTCTTC CSVEDGGGRLPYNEQFF
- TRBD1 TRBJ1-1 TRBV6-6 TGTGCCAGCAGCGGGACAGGGGGGAACACTGAAGCTTTCTTT CASSGTGGNTEAFF
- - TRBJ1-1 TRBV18 TGTGCCAGCTCACCGGACAGTCTCACTGAAGCTTTCTTT CASSPDSLTEAFF
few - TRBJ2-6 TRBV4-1 TGCGCCAGCAGCCACCTCGCCTCGGTGGGGGCCAACGTCCTGACTTTC CASSHLASVGANVLTF
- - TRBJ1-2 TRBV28 TGTGCCAGCAGTTTGCAGGGGTCCTCTTATGGCTACACCTTC CASSLQGSSYGYTF
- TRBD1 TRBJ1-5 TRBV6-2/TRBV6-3 TGTGCCAGCAGTAGAGACAGGGTTTCGAATCAGCCCCAGCATTTT CASSRDRVSNQPQHF
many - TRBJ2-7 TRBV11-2 TGTGCCAGCAGCTCCAAAGGGGTTGATGTCTACGAGCAGTACTTC CASSSKGVDVYEQYF
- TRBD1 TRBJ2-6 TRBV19 TGTGCCAGCCAAGTTGGGTACGACAGGGGGCGCGGGGCCAACGTCCTGACTTTC CASQVGYDRGRGANVLTF
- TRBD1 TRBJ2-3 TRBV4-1 TGCGCCAGCAGCCCAGGGGGCGGGGCGGGGCGCACAGATACGCAGTATTTT CASSPGGGAGRTDTQYF
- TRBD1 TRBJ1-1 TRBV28 TGTGCCAGCAGTCCCAGACAGGGGAGGAGTATGAACACTGAAGCTTTCTTT CASSPRQGRSMNTEAFF
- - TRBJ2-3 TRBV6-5 TGTGCCAGCAGAAAGACAGGACTTAGCACAGATACGCAGTATTTT CASRKTGLSTDTQYF